The clone carrying this T cell receptor beta chain has only one observation. This sample is part of a study of blood T cell repertoires in COVID-19. Study in general: Whether acute or convalescent, the COVID-19 samples came from the United States, Italy and Spain.

The table came from immunoSEQ multiplex PCR; TCRdb's copy has only in-frame clones and leaves some out. This sample has about 180,000 clones; over 75% occur once, and the top ten carry around 2.6%. The clonotype originates from a man aged 35 to 55 with active or convalescent COVID-19. Sequenced material: peripheral blood.

CDR3 residues: CASSLEQAGGEKLFF. The CDR3, as DNA: TGTGCCAGCAGTTTAGAGCAGGCAGGCGGGGAAAAACTGTTTTTT. The chain recombines TRBV28 with TRBJ1-4; D is unresolved. V was shortened by 2 bases and J by 8 bases, with 15 bases between the two germline ends. This CDR3 is 15 amino acids long. Germline CDR1 reads MDHEN; CDR2 reads SYDVKM.